The 16 T cell receptor beta chains listed next were all sequenced from one sample in a study of prognosis after radiotherapy for stage I lung cancer (dated by TCRdb to 2020 to 2023). Sequencing instrument: Illumina HiSeq 3000. The TCR beta CDR3 region was amplified from genomic DNA by two rounds of multiplex PCR. The first PCR round used primers specific to each TRBV and TRBJ gene, with sequences filed in Chinese patent CN105087789A. Using fastp trimming at Q25 and MiXCR clonotype assembly, TCRdb reanalyzed the public sequencing data and kept in-frame beta chains. Every distinct CDR3 protein forms one entry, paired with its most common genes and DNA. Within this sample are around 14,000 distinct CDR3 sequences, with roughly 38% of them counted one time only. Roughly two fifths of the sample lies in the top ten. Sequencing used PBMCs, obtained before or after stereotactic body radiation therapy (not recorded which). These receptors were taken from a donor aged 50 or older with non-small cell lung cancer.

This clonotype was found many times. This may stem from a read error, because a much larger clone lies one nucleotide away. The J gene is TRBJ1-4, the V gene TRBV2; 9 bases map to TRBD1. The CDR3 consists of 13 residues. In germline, CDR1 is SNHLY, CDR2 FYNNEI. Losses at the gene ends were 11 bases for V and 8 bases for J; bases not matched to a gene: 9. CDR3 bases: TGTGCCGGCGGGGGACAGGGATTAGAAAAACTGTTTTTT. Protein product: CAGGGQGLEKLFF.

Many counts were recorded for this clonotype. V is TRBV11-1 and J is TRBJ2-6; 7 bases fit TRBD1. This CDR3 spans 11 amino acids. The germline CDR1 and CDR2 sequences are SGHAT and FQDESV (reference sequence). Losses at the gene ends were 5 bases for V and 14 bases for J; bases not matched to a gene: 3. CDR3 amino acids: CASSQDRLLTF. Here the CDR3 DNA reads TGTGCCAGCAGCCAGGACAGGCTCCTGACTTTC.

This clonotype was observed a single time. This likely reflects a read error, since a far larger clone is one base away. The rearrangement links TRBV28 to TRBJ2-1; perhaps TRBD2 as D (5 bases). V gave up 6 bases and J gave up 1 base, with 13 bases separating them. The CDR3 is made up of 15 amino acids. CDR1 is MDHEN and CDR2 is SYDVKM in the germline V gene. The CDR3 bases are TGTGCCAGCAGCCAAGTCGGGGTTTCCTACAATGAGCAGTTCTTC. This translates into CASSQVGVSYNEQFF.

This chain uses TRBV12-3 or TRBV12-4 with TRBJ2-1; possible D gene TRBD2, 6 bases. The CDR3 runs to 16 residues. Trimming took 6 bases from V and 2 from J, leaving 17 bases between them. In DNA form, the CDR3 reads TGTGCCAGCAGCCGGGCCTCTAGCGTTACCTACAATGAGCAGTTCTTC. Amino acid sequence: CASSRASSVTYNEQFF.

This chain links TRBV20-1 with TRBJ2-4; no firm D call. Germline loops: CDR1 DFQATT, CDR2 SNEGSKA (reference sequence). Trimming shortened V by 0 bases and J by 16 bases, and 13 bases separated the two germline ends. This CDR3 comprises 11 residues. The CDR3 reads CSARDGPGAYF. The CDR3 DNA reads as TGCAGTGCTAGAGATGGCCCAGGAGCCTACTTC.

With regard to this clonotype: A far larger clone is just one base off, so this is likely a read error. This chain joins TRBV7-2 and TRBJ2-2; D is perhaps TRBD2 (6 bases). CDR3 length equals 15 residues. The V gene's germline CDR1 is SGHTA and CDR2 FQGNSA. The CDR3 bases are TGTGCCGGCAGGCCCGGGGCGGGGTACACCGGGGAGCTGTTTTTT. Its translation is CAGRPGAGYTGELFF.

At least ten counts were recorded for this clonotype. The chain employs TRBV29-1 and TRBJ2-1; 8 positions match TRBD1. Unmatched junction bases numbered 7, after V lost 0 bases and J lost 12 bases. The CDR3 covers 13 residues. Germline V CDR1 and CDR2: SQVTM, ANQGSEA. The CDR3 DNA follows: TGCAGCGTTGAAGATAACAGGGGGGCAATGCAGTTCTTC. As protein: CSVEDNRGAMQFF.

This clonotype showed up just a few times. The chain uses TRBV7-9 and TRBJ2-5; D may match TRBD1 or TRBD2 (6 bases each). V dropped 6 bases and J dropped 5 bases, with 13 bases sitting between them. The CDR3 has 13 residues. Germline CDR1 reads SEHNR; CDR2 reads FQNEAQ (reference sequence). The CDR3 is CASSRGEVETQYF. In nucleotides, the CDR3 is TGTGCCAGCAGTAGGGGGGAGGTGGAGACCCAGTACTTC.

This chain joins TRBV19 and TRBJ2-5; D could derive from TRBD1 or TRBD2 (6 bases each). CDR1 LNHDA and CDR2 SQIVND come from the germline V gene (reference sequence). Deletions cut 5 bases from V and 0 bases from J, with 19 bases between. The CDR3 runs to 17 residues. The chain's CDR3 is CASSAGLGGRDQETQYF. CDR3 sequence (DNA): TGTGCCAGTAGTGCGGGGCTCGGGGGCCGTGACCAAGAGACCCAGTACTTC.

This clonotype was recorded at least ten times. The chain couples TRBV20-1 to TRBJ1-5; D call uncertain. This CDR3 has 16 amino acids. Germline CDR1 and CDR2: DFQATT and SNEGSKA (reference sequence). V lost 3 bases and J 2 bases, leaving 17 bases between the germline ends. CDR3 amino acids: CSASPAPGSGNQPQHF. As DNA, the CDR3 is TGCAGTGCTAGCCCCGCTCCGGGGTCGGGCAATCAGCCCCAGCATTTT.

The rearrangement links TRBV6-2 or TRBV6-3 to TRBJ2-1; 7 nucleotides align to TRBD2. This CDR3 comprises 15 residues. From germline, CDR1 is MNHEY and CDR2 SVGEGT. Germline trimming cut 7 bases from V and 4 bases from J; bases unmatched to any gene: 10. DNA for the CDR3: TGTGCCAGCATCTGTCGGCGGGGGAAATACAATGAGCAGTTCTTC. Translating it yields CASICRRGKYNEQFF.

The chain uses TRBV12-3 or TRBV12-4 and TRBJ2-2; a weak D match, TRBD2 (5 bases). V dropped 8 bases and J dropped 6 bases, with 16 bases sitting between them. The CDR3 totals 14 residues. In nucleotides, the CDR3 is TGTGCCAGCCGAGAAGGGAGAGGGTCCGGGGAGCTGTTTTTT. It specifies CASREGRGSGELFF.

This clonotype has at least ten counts. This sequence joins TRBV20-1 and TRBJ2-3; 9 nucleotides align to TRBD2. Germline V gene lookup returns CDR1 DFQATT and CDR2 SNEGSKA (reference sequence). This CDR3 has 16 residues. Losses at the gene ends were 0 bases for V and 0 bases for J; bases not matched to a gene: 4. CDR3 DNA: TGCAGTGCTAGAGATCAAACTAGCGGGAGCACAGATACGCAGTATTTT. Residues: CSARDQTSGSTDTQYF.

At least ten counts were recorded for this clonotype. The chain combines TRBV6-2 or TRBV6-3 with TRBJ2-5; 12 nucleotides match TRBD2. Germline V gene sequence: CDR1 MNHEY, CDR2 SVGEGT. CDR3 length: 14 residues. V shed 5 bases, J shed 4 bases, and the junction held 2 bases outside the gene matches. Here the CDR3 reads CASSELAGGETQYF. The CDR3 bases are TGTGCCAGCAGTGAACTAGCGGGGGGAGAGACCCAGTACTTC.

This clonotype turned up a few times. A read error is the likely source, as a far larger clone sits one nucleotide away. This chain uses TRBV6-4 with TRBJ2-7; TRBD2 matches at 10 bases. The CDR3 covers 12 residues. From germline, CDR1 is MRHNA and CDR2 SNTAGT. CDR3 amino acids: CASRRLAGEHYF. The CDR3 bases are TGTGCCAGCAGACGACTAGCGGGCGAGCATTACTTC.

This chain connects TRBV12-3 or TRBV12-4 to TRBJ1-1, with a weak D call TRBD1 (6 bases). Between the trimmed V and J ends, which lost 3 bases and 13 bases, there was a span of 21 bases. This CDR3 spans 14 amino acids. This CDR3 reads CASSFTGADTKDFF. The CDR3 coding sequence is TGTGCCAGCAGTTTTACGGGGGCTGACACTAAAGATTTCTTT.